This T cell receptor beta chain was profiled in a study of cytomegalovirus exposure and HLA in healthy donors. Study observations and caveats: In a later analysis, compared with equally common non-associated chains, HLA-associated beta chains were more expanded.

As regards this clone: Its antigen is not identified.

The germline V gene has CDR1 SGDLS and CDR2 YYNGEE. Unmatched junction bases numbered 10, after V lost 6 bases and J lost 6 bases. CDR3 length: 15 residues. A multiplex PCR was run with 60 Vbeta primers and 13 Jbeta primers. Method: immunoSEQ multiplex PCR; TCRdb's copy keeps in-frame clones and lacks some. The repertoire includes about 140,000 clones, around 72% of them detected once, and approximately 2% sits in the top ten. Sequencing used PBMCs. This receptor was taken from a man in his forties or fifties in good health and CMV-seronegative. V gene TRBV9 combines with J gene TRBJ2-2, with 8 bases matching TRBD2. CDR3 residues: CASKQSGGGPGELFF. DNA for the CDR3: TGTGCCAGCAAGCAGTCCGGGGGGGGGCCCGGGGAGCTGTTTTTT.